A single sample is the source of the 27 T cell receptor beta chains below, sequenced in a study of regulatory T cells in long-lasting Graves disease. Time point reported: newly diagnosed GD, antithyroid drugs for less than 3 months. With RNA extracted from PBMCs as input, the TCR library was made. Building of the TCR beta libraries involved iRepertoire HTBI primers and Arm-PCR of CDR3 regions. From the multiplex PCR reads, TCRdb called clonotypes with MiXCR, one entry per CDR3 protein. The sample has 550,000 to 600,000 distinct CDR3 sequences, about 16% seen once; the top ten hold around 11%. These data also featured in a second study, about T cells in Graves' hyperthyroidism and ophthalmopathy.

Sequences were derived from peripheral blood mononuclear cells (PBMCs), sampled at new diagnosis, from a patient treated with antithyroid drugs. The receptors stem from a man aged 18 to 35 with Graves disease.

Of note for this clonotype: At one end the junction does not follow the germline gene, possibly because of a read error. V usage is TRBV5-5 and J usage is TRBJ2-3, with TRBD2 as a possible D gene (6 bases). The CDR3 totals 13 residues. In germline, CDR1 is SGHKS, CDR2 YYEKEE (reference sequence). This CDR3 is CASSQDRVAAQYF. DNA of the CDR3: TGCGCCAGCAGCCAAGATCGGGTAGCGGCGCAGTATTTT.

CDR3 residues: CASSIVSTSTDTQYF. CDR3 nucleotides: TGTGCCAGTAGTATAGTGAGTACCAGCACAGATACGCAGTATTTT. The V gene is TRBV19, the J gene TRBJ2-3; D remains unclear. V was trimmed by 1 base and J by 0 bases, leaving 8 bases between them. The CDR3 runs to 15 residues. CDR1 is LNHDA, CDR2 SQIVND, per germline (reference sequence).

V usage is TRBV5-1 and J usage is TRBJ1-5; D is unclear. V lost 0 bases and J 0 bases, leaving 7 bases between the germline ends. The CDR3 totals 15 residues. In germline, CDR1 is SGHRS, CDR2 YFSETQ. DNA for the CDR3: TGCGCCAGCAGCTTGGTGGCTAATAGCAATCAGCCCCAGCATTTT. It specifies CASSLVANSNQPQHF. The variable domain in full, with the rest retrieved from reference TRBV5-1 and TRBJ1-5, is KAGVTQTPRYLIKTRGQQVTLSCSPISGHRSVSWYQQTPGQGLQFLFEYFSETQRNKGNFPGRFSGRQFSNSRSEMNVSTLELGDSALYLCASSLVANSNQPQHFGDGTRLSIL.

The chain couples TRBV5-6 to TRBJ1-6; TRBD1 aligns across 9 bases. CDR3 length: 16 amino acids. Germline V gene lookup returns CDR1 SGHDT and CDR2 YYEEEE. J gave up 4 bases and V 4 bases, and 6 bases lay outside the gene matches. This chain's CDR3 is CASSPTGGKYNSPLHF. The DNA for the CDR3 is TGTGCCAGCAGCCCCACAGGGGGCAAGTATAATTCACCCCTCCACTTT. Drawing the rest from reference TRBV5-6 and TRBJ1-6, the complete variable domain is DAGVTQSPTHLIKTRGQQVTLRCSPKSGHDTVSWYQQALGQGPQFIFQYYEEEERQRGNFPDRFSGHQFPNYSSELNVNALLLGDSALYLCASSPTGGKYNSPLHFGNGTRLTVT.

In this sample, this clonotype turned up a few times. Here the CDR3 DNA reads TGCGCCAGCAGCCAAGGGACTAGGATTGGCCAAACAGATACGCAGTATTTT. Translation gives CASSQGTRIGQTDTQYF. V is TRBV4-1 and J is TRBJ2-3; 7 bases align to TRBD2. Per germline, CDR1 MGHRA and CDR2 YSYEKL. CDR3 length equals 17 residues. J lost 3 bases, V lost 1 base, and 10 bases had no gene match.

This clonotype was seen many times. The chain couples TRBV2 to TRBJ1-2; TRBD1 matches at 7 bases. Looked up from germline, CDR1 is SNHLY and CDR2 is FYNNEI. The ends lost 4 bases at V and 2 bases at J; junction bases unmatched: 4. The CDR3 totals 14 residues. CDR3 protein: CASSGTRGNYGYTF. The DNA of the CDR3 is TGTGCCAGCAGTGGGACCAGGGGGAACTATGGCTACACCTTC.

Ten or more counts support this clonotype. The J gene is TRBJ2-7, the V gene TRBV9; D is unclear. Germline values: CDR1 SGDLS, CDR2 YYNGEE. Trimming shortened V by 0 bases and J by 1 base, and 8 bases separated the two germline ends. This CDR3 is 14 amino acids long. The CDR3 DNA reads as TGTGCCAGCAGCGTAGGCGGCCTGTCCTACGAGCAGTACTTC. It translates to CASSVGGLSYEQYF.

This clonotype was counted between two and nine times. V is TRBV19 and J is TRBJ2-2; D not certain. Trimming took off 0 bases at V and 7 bases at J, with 12 bases between the two ends. The germline gives CDR1 LNHDA, CDR2 SQIVND (reference sequence). The CDR3 is 15 amino acids. CDR3 amino acids: CASSIEGRVIGELFF. The CDR3 coding sequence is TGTGCCAGTAGTATAGAAGGTCGGGTCATCGGGGAGCTGTTTTTT.

The chain has TRBV5-1 and TRBJ2-1, with 8 bases lining up with TRBD1. The junction had 6 bases not matched to a gene; V was cut back by 1 base and J by 6 bases. Germline values: CDR1 SGHRS, CDR2 YFSETQ. CDR3 length equals 15 residues. The CDR3 region is CASSLRGTGSNEQFF. The CDR3 bases are TGCGCCAGCAGCTTGAGGGGGACAGGCTCCAATGAGCAGTTCTTC.

In its sample, this clonotype was seen many times. The rearrangement links TRBV20-1 to TRBJ2-1; D unresolved. This CDR3 spans 13 amino acids. V lost 3 bases to trimming and J lost 2 bases, with 8 bases between them. Germline V gives CDR1 DFQATT, CDR2 SNEGSKA (reference sequence). DNA for the CDR3: TGCAGTGCTAGCGGGTCCCCCTACAATGAGCAGTTCTTC. Residues: CSASGSPYNEQFF.

This chain joins TRBV6-5 and TRBJ1-5, with D hard to call. V was pared by 2 bases and J by 2 bases, with 10 bases between. CDR1 MNHEY and CDR2 SVGAGI come from the germline V gene. This CDR3 is built from 15 residues. In DNA form, the CDR3 reads TGTGCCAGCAGTTACCCGGTTCCTGGCAATCAGCCCCAGCATTTT. Translated, it gives CASSYPVPGNQPQHF.

There are many counts of this clonotype. The chain has TRBV2 and TRBJ2-1; 12 nucleotides align to TRBD2. Losses at the gene ends were 7 bases for V and 7 bases for J; bases not matched to a gene: 5. This CDR3 is 14 amino acids long. Per the germline V gene, CDR1 is SNHLY and CDR2 is FYNNEI. CDR3 protein: CASTTSGGRNEQFF. CDR3 nucleotide sequence: TGTGCCAGCACGACTAGCGGGGGACGGAATGAGCAGTTCTTC.

This clonotype was seen repeatedly, ten times or more. The chain joins TRBV10-2 to TRBJ2-3; TRBD2 matches 9 bases. From germline, CDR1 is WSHSY and CDR2 SAAADI. This CDR3 region has 18 residues. With V trimmed by 1 base and J by 6 bases, 14 bases remained unmatched. In DNA form, the CDR3 reads TGCGCCAGCAGTGAGTTCCTTCGGGCGGGAGGGCCAAGGGATACGCAGTATTTT. Translating gives CASSEFLRAGGPRDTQYF.

This clonotype appeared a few times. The chain uses TRBV20-1 and TRBJ1-6; 8 nucleotides line up with TRBD1. The ends lost 6 bases at V and 5 bases at J; junction bases unmatched: 6. The CDR3 length is 14 residues. CDR1 DFQATT and CDR2 SNEGSKA come from the germline V gene (reference sequence). CDR3 in amino acids: CSASRDRHNSPLHF. The CDR3 DNA reads TGCAGTGCGAGTCGGGACAGGCATAATTCACCCCTCCACTTT.

This clonotype was detected a few times. The chain's CDR3 is CASSVGTGAVETQYF. The CDR3 nucleotides read TGTGCCAGCAGCGTAGGGACAGGGGCCGTGGAGACCCAGTACTTC. The chain couples TRBV9 to TRBJ2-5, with 9 bases fitting TRBD1. The J segment lost 5 bases and the V segment lost 0 bases, leaving 5 bases of the junction unmatched. This CDR3 has 15 residues. Germline V lookup: CDR1 SGDLS, CDR2 YYNGEE.

CDR3: CSANQGVHGYTF. The CDR3, as DNA: TGCAGTGCTAATCAGGGGGTTCATGGCTACACCTTC. The chain links TRBV20-1 to TRBJ1-2; 7 nucleotides agree with TRBD1. This CDR3 contains 12 residues. From germline, CDR1 is DFQATT and CDR2 SNEGSKA (reference sequence). The V gene end was trimmed by 4 bases and the J gene end by 6 bases; junction bases not matched to a gene: 5.

The rearrangement uses TRBV6-1 and TRBJ1-2; 10 bases match TRBD1. This CDR3 contains 15 residues. The V gene's germline CDR1 is MNHNS and CDR2 SASEGT. After removal of 7 bases from V and 3 bases from J, the junction contained 8 bases not matched to a gene. CDR3 nucleotide sequence: TGTGCCAGCAACCCCCCGGGACAGGGGTACTATGGCTACACCTTC. It translates to CASNPPGQGYYGYTF.

This clonotype was seen many times. The chain combines TRBV6-1 with TRBJ1-4; 7 bases agree with TRBD1. V lost 9 bases and J lost 7; bases outside the gene matches: 8. The germline CDR1 and CDR2 sequences are MNHNS and SASEGT. There are 13 residues in the CDR3. As DNA, the CDR3 is TGTGCCAGTCTCCGGGACAGAAGTGAAAAACTGTTTTTT. The encoded protein is CASLRDRSEKLFF.

This clonotype was seen a few times. This chain joins TRBV20-1 and TRBJ2-7; 7 bases agree with TRBD1. Germline trimming cut 2 bases from V and 1 base from J; bases unmatched to any gene: 11. The CDR3 consists of 16 residues. The germline gives CDR1 DFQATT, CDR2 SNEGSKA (reference sequence). The CDR3 protein is CSARLLRDSSSYEQYF. The DNA for the CDR3 is TGCAGTGCTAGACTCCTCAGGGACAGTTCTTCCTACGAGCAGTACTTC.

The gene calls are TRBV6-5 and TRBJ2-7; D unresolved. This CDR3 has 15 residues. From germline, CDR1 is MNHEY and CDR2 SVGAGI. Trimming shortened V by 0 bases and J by 0 bases, and 9 bases separated the two germline ends. CDR3 coding DNA: TGTGCCAGCAGTTACTCGGAAGGGCCCTCCTACGAGCAGTACTTC. As protein: CASSYSEGPSYEQYF.

The gene calls are TRBV13 and TRBJ2-6; D might be TRBD1 (6 bases). Germline CDR1 reads PRHDT; CDR2 reads FYEKMQ (reference sequence). Trimming took off 5 bases at V and 0 bases at J, with 17 bases between the two ends. This CDR3 is built from 18 residues. CDR3 nucleotide sequence: TGTGCCAGCAGCCTAGTGACAGGCCCCGGCTCTGGGGCCAACGTCCTGACTTTC. This gives the protein CASSLVTGPGSGANVLTF.

This chain joins TRBV24-1 and TRBJ1-5; D gene uncertain. Germline V gives CDR1 KGHDR, CDR2 SFDVKD. The CDR3 spans 15 residues. V dropped 3 bases and J dropped 2 bases, with 10 bases sitting between them. The CDR3 sequence is CATSDPISGNQPQHF. Here the CDR3 DNA reads TGTGCCACCAGTGATCCTATTTCGGGCAATCAGCCCCAGCATTTT.

This clonotype was picked up many times. V is TRBV5-1 and J is TRBJ2-1, with TRBD1 identical over 7 bases. Per the germline V gene, CDR1 is SGHRS and CDR2 is YFSETQ. This CDR3 region has 15 residues. V gave up 0 bases and J gave up 12 bases; unmatched junction bases: 12. The CDR3, as DNA: TGCGCCAGCAGCTTGGGAGGACAGGCTTCCGCAGGGCAGTTCTTC. Its translation: CASSLGGQASAGQFF.

At least ten counts were recorded for this clonotype. The rearrangement joins TRBV3-1 to TRBJ1-2, with no clear D. The V and J ends lost 2 bases and 2 bases respectively, with 3 bases between them. Germline CDR1 LGHDT, CDR2 YNNKEL (reference sequence). The CDR3 runs to 12 residues. In DNA form, the CDR3 reads TGTGCCAGCAGCCAACAGAACTATGGCTACACCTTC. Amino acid sequence: CASSQQNYGYTF.

This clonotype showed up many times. The chain combines TRBV28 with TRBJ2-1; D is perhaps TRBD1 (6 bases). This CDR3 has 14 amino acids. CDR1 is MDHEN, CDR2 SYDVKM, per germline. Trimming took 6 bases from V and 4 from J, leaving 13 bases between them. CDR3 sequence (DNA): TGTGCCAGCAGACAGGGTGGACGTTACAATGAGCAGTTCTTC. This codes for CASRQGGRYNEQFF.

The rearrangement joins TRBV20-1 to TRBJ2-3, with D possibly being TRBD2 (6 bases). Germline lookup yields CDR1 DFQATT and CDR2 SNEGSKA (reference sequence). This CDR3 is 12 amino acids long. The V gene lost 5 bases and the J gene lost 3 bases, with 9 bases spanning the gap. CDR3 loop: CSASRETDTQYF. Written as DNA, the CDR3 is TGCAGTGCTTCACGGGAGACAGATACGCAGTATTTT.

This clonotype was seen ten or more times. The chain recombines TRBV5-1 with TRBJ2-1; no clear D. Trimming took off 7 bases at V and 12 bases at J, with 17 bases between the two ends. The CDR3 is 12 amino acids. Germline-derived CDR1 and CDR2 are SGHRS and YFSETQ. This CDR3 reads CASSDESGVQFF. The CDR3 DNA follows: TGCGCCAGCTCCGACGAAAGTGGAGTGCAGTTCTTC. The variable domain in full, with the rest retrieved from reference TRBV5-1 and TRBJ2-1, is KAGVTQTPRYLIKTRGQQVTLSCSPISGHRSVSWYQQTPGQGLQFLFEYFSETQRNKGNFPGRFSGRQFSNSRSEMNVSTLELGDSALYLCASSDESGVQFFGPGTRLTVL.